One sample yielded the 26 T cell receptor beta chains listed below, sequenced in a study of T cells in Graves' hyperthyroidism and ophthalmopathy. RNA transcripts were the template for amplifying TCR beta CDR3 regions. In the first-round RT-PCR of the TCR CDR3, the HTBI primer set was used. TCRdb called the multiplex PCR reads again in MiXCR, with one record for every CDR3 protein. In the table there are 640,000 or so distinct CDR3 sequences, over 12% of which are singletons. Sequenced sample: blood. The receptor source for this set is a woman between 18 and 30 years old with Graves' ophthalmopathy.

At least ten counts were recorded for this clonotype. The rearrangement links TRBV30 to TRBJ2-3; D not resolved. The CDR3 consists of 14 residues. Per germline, CDR1 GTSNPN and CDR2 SVGIG (reference sequence). V was cut by 1 base and J by 0 bases, with 8 bases left in between. The CDR3 sequence: CAWSARQSTDTQYF. As DNA, the CDR3 is TGTGCCTGGAGTGCACGGCAAAGCACAGATACGCAGTATTTT.

A remark on this clonotype: This sequence may be a read error, since a much larger clone differs from it by one base. The rearrangement links TRBV7-9 to TRBJ2-1; D perhaps matches TRBD1 (6 bases). Germline V gene data show CDR1 as SEHNR and CDR2 as FQNEAQ (reference sequence). The CDR3 covers 15 residues. CDR3 sequence reads: CTSSLVGGINNEQFF. For the CDR3, the DNA is TGTACCAGCAGCTTAGTAGGGGGTATCAACAATGAGCAGTTCTTC.

This clonotype was observed at least ten times. The gene calls are TRBV28 and TRBJ2-2; D is unresolved. With 2 bases removed from V and 4 bases from J, the gap between germline ends came to 5 bases. The length of the CDR3 is 13 residues. CDR1 is MDHEN, CDR2 SYDVKM, per germline. The CDR3 loop is CASSLLITGELFF. CDR3 DNA sequence: TGTGCCAGCAGTTTACTGATCACCGGGGAGCTGTTTTTT.

This chain connects TRBV29-1 to TRBJ2-1; TRBD2 agrees at 10 bases. V trimming: 4 bases; J trimming: 4 bases; junction bases outside the gene matches: 7. Germline CDR1 and CDR2: SQVTM and ANQGSEA. This CDR3 contains 15 residues. The CDR3 nucleotides read TGCAGCGTTGTGGGGCTAGCGGGAGAGTACAATGAGCAGTTCTTC. It codes for CSVVGLAGEYNEQFF.

A remark on this clonotype: A much more abundant neighbour one base away suggests this may be a read error. The chain combines TRBV24-1 with TRBJ2-7; 10 nucleotides align to TRBD2. The CDR3 has 15 amino acids. Germline values: CDR1 KGHDR, CDR2 SFDVKD. This CDR3 is CATGERGGPSYEQYF. CDR3 bases: TGTGCCACCGGTGAGCGGGGGGGACCCTCCTACGAGCAGTACTTC.

This clonotype was seen many times. J is TRBJ1-2 and V is TRBV28; a possible D gene is TRBD1 (6 bases). The V gene lost 8 bases and the J gene lost 7 bases, with 17 bases spanning the gap. Per the germline V gene, CDR1 is MDHEN and CDR2 is SYDVKM. The CDR3 length is 13 residues. This CDR3 is CASVRGGQFGYTF. Written as DNA, the CDR3 is TGTGCCAGCGTACGGGGGGGGCAGTTTGGCTACACCTTC.

The sample holds many counts of this clonotype. The chain couples TRBV20-1 to TRBJ1-1; weak D call: TRBD1 (5 bases). The germline V gene has CDR1 DFQATT and CDR2 SNEGSKA (reference sequence). Trimming removed 1 base from V and 5 bases from J, with 23 bases in between. This CDR3 is 17 amino acids long. The CDR3 protein is CSARADISIGKRTEAFF. The DNA of the CDR3 is TGCAGTGCTAGAGCGGACATCTCTATTGGTAAAAGGACTGAAGCTTTCTTT.

This clonotype was seen a handful of times. The rearrangement links TRBV5-4 to TRBJ1-2, with no clear D. Trimming removed 4 bases at V and 4 bases at J, with 14 bases between. Germline V gene data show CDR1 as SGHNT and CDR2 as YYREEE (reference sequence). CDR3 length equals 14 residues. The CDR3 reads CASSPTKWGYGYTF. The CDR3 DNA sequence: TGTGCCAGCAGCCCAACTAAGTGGGGCTATGGCTACACCTTC.

This sequence joins TRBV6-1 and TRBJ2-1, with D unresolved. CDR3 length equals 15 residues. V gave up 7 bases and J gave up 4 bases, with 17 bases separating them. Germline loops: CDR1 MNHNS, CDR2 SASEGT. CDR3 sequence (DNA): TGTGCCAGCACCCAATCCGGACCCCTTTACAATGAGCAGTTCTTC. It yields the protein CASTQSGPLYNEQFF.

This clonotype has a count of ten or more. V and J are TRBV10-3 and TRBJ2-3; D possibly uses TRBD1 or TRBD2 (5 bases each). V dropped 7 bases and J dropped 0 bases, with 11 bases sitting between them. Per germline, CDR1 ENHRY and CDR2 SYGVKD. The CDR3 has 14 residues. The CDR3 protein is CAITGTASTDTQYF. The CDR3 region has the DNA TGTGCCATCACCGGGACGGCTAGCACAGATACGCAGTATTTT.

This clonotype appeared many times. This sequence joins TRBV5-5 and TRBJ2-7; 9 nucleotides agree with TRBD1. Unmatched junction bases numbered 5, after V lost 4 bases and J lost 3 bases. CDR3 length: 14 amino acids. Germline loops: CDR1 SGHKS, CDR2 YYEKEE (reference sequence). The CDR3 DNA sequence: TGTGCCAGCAGCGTCACAGGGGGCTTCTACGAGCAGTACTTC. This translates into CASSVTGGFYEQYF.

In this sample, this clonotype turned up many times. This sequence joins TRBV30 and TRBJ2-7; D is undetermined. Trimming left V 6 bases short and J 3 bases short, with 12 bases between. This CDR3 has 12 amino acids. From germline, CDR1 is GTSNPN and CDR2 SVGIG (reference sequence). This CDR3 reads CACWEKRYEQYF. In DNA, the CDR3 is TGTGCCTGCTGGGAAAAACGCTACGAGCAGTACTTC.

This clonotype was counted ten times or more. The chain joins TRBV7-9 to TRBJ2-3; D is possibly TRBD1 (5 bases). The germline CDR1 and CDR2 sequences are SEHNR and FQNEAQ (reference sequence). V was trimmed by 4 bases and J by 4 bases, leaving 15 bases between them. The CDR3 has 15 residues. In DNA form, the CDR3 reads TGTGCCAGCAGCTCGCCACTAAAAGGGGCAGATACGCAGTATTTT. This codes for CASSSPLKGADTQYF.

This clonotype was seen at least ten times. The chain has TRBV7-2 and TRBJ1-5; D unclear. The CDR3 spans 13 residues. The germline V gene encodes CDR1 SGHTA and CDR2 FQGNSA. The V and J ends lost 5 bases and 3 bases respectively, with 8 bases between them. Here the CDR3 DNA reads TGTGCCAGCAGCCCCCATCCCAATCAGCCCCAGCATTTT. Residues: CASSPHPNQPQHF.

This clonotype has a count of ten or more. V is TRBV3-1 and J is TRBJ1-4; TRBD1 agrees at 9 bases. The CDR3 spans 15 residues. Germline V gene data show CDR1 as LGHDT and CDR2 as YNNKEL (reference sequence). V trimming: 4 bases; J trimming: 2 bases; junction bases outside the gene matches: 2. The CDR3 protein is CASSLGTGTNEKLFF. The CDR3, as DNA: TGTGCCAGCAGCCTGGGGACAGGGACTAATGAAAAACTGTTTTTT.

This clonotype occurred many times. The rearrangement links TRBV20-1 to TRBJ1-2, with 10 bases fitting TRBD1. The CDR3 sequence is 14 residues long. Germline CDR1 is DFQATT and CDR2 is SNEGSKA (reference sequence). Germline trimming cut 0 bases from V and 6 bases from J; bases unmatched to any gene: 4. CDR3 in DNA: TGCAGTGCTAGAGAGGACAGGGGGATGGATGGCTACACCTTC. Amino acids: CSAREDRGMDGYTF.

This clonotype was found a few times. This chain uses TRBV6-1 with TRBJ2-2, with D maybe TRBD2 (6 bases). V was cut by 6 bases and J by 0 bases, with 8 bases left in between. Germline CDR1 is MNHNS and CDR2 is SASEGT. CDR3 size: 14 residues. The CDR3 DNA reads TGTGCCAGCAGCCGACTAGCGAACACCGGGGAGCTGTTTTTT. This codes for CASSRLANTGELFF.

Note on this clonotype: Just one base apart from a much larger clone, this may be a read error. The V and J genes are TRBV7-2 and TRBJ2-7, with 10 bases lining up with TRBD2. The germline V gene encodes CDR1 SGHTA and CDR2 FQGNSA. With V trimmed by 4 bases and J by 6 bases, 3 bases remained unmatched. The length of the CDR3 is 13 residues. CDR3 loop: CASSSWTSGEQYF. CDR3 DNA sequence: TGTGCCAGCAGCTCGTGGACTAGCGGCGAGCAGTACTTC. The full variable domain, its missing parts supplied by reference TRBV7-2 and TRBJ2-7, is GAGVSQSPSNKVTEKGKDVELRCDPISGHTALYWYRQSLGQGLEFLIYFQGNSAPDKSGLPSDRFSAERTGGSVSTLTIQRTQQEDSAVYLCASSSWTSGEQYFGPGTRLTVT.

This clonotype was detected only a few times. The chain is built from TRBV6-1 and TRBJ2-4; D perhaps matches TRBD2 (5 bases). Per the germline V gene, CDR1 is MNHNS and CDR2 is SASEGT. V lost 5 bases to trimming and J lost 12 bases, with 8 bases between them. The CDR3 runs to 10 residues. CDR3: CASSLAPQYF. The CDR3 DNA sequence: TGTGCCAGCAGTTTAGCGCCTCAGTACTTC.

This clonotype was observed at least ten times. The chain has TRBV24-1 and TRBJ2-7, with TRBD2 matching 12 bases. The junction had 8 bases not matched to a gene; V was cut back by 4 bases and J by 5 bases. The length of the CDR3 is 16 residues. The germline CDR1 and CDR2 sequences are KGHDR and SFDVKD. The CDR3 is CATSDRTSGRRNEQYF. Written as DNA, the CDR3 is TGTGCCACCAGTGACCGAACTAGCGGGAGGAGAAACGAGCAGTACTTC.

This clonotype has a count of ten or more. The CDR3 here is CASSFRGNTEAFF. For the CDR3, the DNA is TGTGCCAGCAGTTTCAGAGGGAACACTGAAGCTTTCTTT. The chain has TRBV12-3 or TRBV12-4 and TRBJ1-1; D call uncertain. CDR3 size: 13 residues. Trimming cost V 3 bases and J 1 base, with 6 bases left between them.

This clonotype has ten or more counts. This CDR3 is CASSLDRGFYGYTF. The CDR3 DNA reads as TGCGCCAGCAGCCTGGACAGGGGCTTCTATGGCTACACCTTC. V is TRBV4-1 and J is TRBJ1-2; the match to TRBD1 covers 9 bases. The CDR3 is made up of 14 amino acids. V lost 4 bases and J lost 4; bases outside the gene matches: 4. Germline CDR1 is MGHRA and CDR2 is YSYEKL.

This clonotype has just one count. A clone one base away is much larger, so this may be a read error. The chain carries TRBV20-1 and TRBJ2-1; 12 bases match TRBD2. CDR1 and CDR2 from the germline V gene are DFQATT and SNEGSKA (reference sequence). This CDR3 is built from 16 residues. After removal of 3 bases from V and 9 bases from J, the junction contained 12 bases not matched to a gene. The CDR3 coding sequence is TGCAGTGCTAGTTATTCGACTAGCGGGAGAGGGAGTGAGCAGTTCTTC. Translated: CSASYSTSGRGSEQFF.

This clonotype came up a few times. CDR3 sequence (DNA): TGTGCCAGCAGTTACTCGTCACAGGGTGGAAACACCATATATTTT. This gives the protein CASSYSSQGGNTIYF. The genes are TRBV6-5 and TRBJ1-3; D possibly corresponds to TRBD1 (6 bases). The CDR3 is made up of 15 amino acids. The germline gives CDR1 MNHEY, CDR2 SVGAGI. V lost 0 bases and J lost 3, with 9 bases in between.

CDR3 DNA: TGTGCCAGTACCTTGGGGGGGGGCGGATACAATGAGCAGTTCTTC. Translation: CASTLGGGGYNEQFF. The V call is TRBV19, the J call TRBJ2-1; tentative D call: TRBD2 (7 bases). Germline V gene lookup returns CDR1 LNHDA and CDR2 SQIVND (reference sequence). CDR3 length: 15 amino acids. V gave up 7 bases and J gave up 4 bases, with 17 bases separating them. Full variable domain (rest looked up from reference TRBV19 and TRBJ2-1): DGGITQSPKYLFRKEGQNVTLSCEQNLNHDAMYWYRQDPGQGLRLIYYSQIVNDFQKGDIAEGYSVSREKKESFPLTVTSAQKNPTAFYLCASTLGGGGYNEQFFGPGTRLTVL.

This clonotype was seen more than once but under ten times. The V call is TRBV10-3, the J call TRBJ2-2; TRBD2 matches 7 bases. With V trimmed by 4 bases and J by 5 bases, 7 bases remained unmatched. This CDR3 is 15 amino acids long. Looked up from germline, CDR1 is ENHRY and CDR2 is SYGVKD. The CDR3: CAISVLAGETGELFF. DNA for the CDR3: TGTGCCATCAGTGTGCTGGCGGGAGAGACCGGGGAGCTGTTTTTT.